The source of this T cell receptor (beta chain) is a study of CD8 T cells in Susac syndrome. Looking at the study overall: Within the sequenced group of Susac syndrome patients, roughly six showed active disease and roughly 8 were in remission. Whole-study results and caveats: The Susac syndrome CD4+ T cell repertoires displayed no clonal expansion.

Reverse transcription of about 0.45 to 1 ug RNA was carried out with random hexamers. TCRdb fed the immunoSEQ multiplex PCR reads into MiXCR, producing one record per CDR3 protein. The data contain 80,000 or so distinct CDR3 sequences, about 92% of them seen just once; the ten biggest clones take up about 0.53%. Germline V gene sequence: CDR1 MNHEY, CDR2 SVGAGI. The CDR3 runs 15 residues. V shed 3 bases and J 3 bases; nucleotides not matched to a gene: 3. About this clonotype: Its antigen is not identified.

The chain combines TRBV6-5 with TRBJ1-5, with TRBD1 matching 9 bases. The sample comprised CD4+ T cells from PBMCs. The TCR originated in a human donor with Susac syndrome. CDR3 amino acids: CASSYGQGPNQPQHF. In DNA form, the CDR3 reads TGTGCCAGCAGTTATGGACAGGGGCCCAATCAGCCCCAGCATTTT.